One and the same sample provided the 19 T cell receptor beta chains below, sequenced in a study of blood T cells in healthy people across ages. Primers used in a second PCR of roughly 6 to 11 cycles were a sample-barcoded 5' primer and a J-beta primer mix. TCRdb called the 5' RACE reads again in MiXCR, with one record for every CDR3 protein. The sample contains some 1.4 million distinct CDR3 sequences, 42% of which appear only once. Source material: blood. The receptors stem from a woman under 30 in good health.

The chain has TRBV6-5 and TRBJ2-5; D call uncertain. Germline V gives CDR1 MNHEY, CDR2 SVGAGI. The ends were cut back, 1 base at V and 11 bases at J, with 23 bases in the middle. This CDR3 has 16 amino acids. This CDR3 is CASSYFTETPYNEQYF. The CDR3 nucleotides are TGTGCCAGCAGTTACTTTACGGAAACCCCCTACAATGAGCAGTACTTC.

The V call is TRBV20-1, the J call TRBJ2-7, with D possibly matching TRBD2 (6 bases). The ends were cut back, 2 bases at V and 6 bases at J, with 17 bases in the middle. The germline V gene encodes CDR1 DFQATT and CDR2 SNEGSKA (reference sequence). The CDR3 spans 14 residues. The CDR3 region is CSARFSGRAGEQYF. Written as DNA, the CDR3 is TGCAGTGCTAGATTTAGCGGCCGAGCGGGCGAGCAGTACTTC.

This clonotype was seen a single time. The chain uses TRBV5-1 and TRBJ1-2; D unclear. The V end lost 0 bases, the J end lost 0 bases, and 9 bases lay between the germline ends. The CDR3 covers 15 residues. The germline CDR1 and CDR2 sequences are SGHRS and YFSETQ. The DNA of the CDR3 is TGCGCCAGCAGCTTGGAGGGCGACGCTAACTATGGCTACACCTTC. Protein: CASSLEGDANYGYTF. Together with reference TRBV5-1 and TRBJ1-2, the CDR3 gives the full variable domain: KAGVTQTPRYLIKTRGQQVTLSCSPISGHRSVSWYQQTPGQGLQFLFEYFSETQRNKGNFPGRFSGRQFSNSRSEMNVSTLELGDSALYLCASSLEGDANYGYTFGSGTRLTVV.

For the CDR3, the DNA is TGTGCCAGCAGCCGCAAAGGACTGACCGGAGAGACCCAGTACTTC. It translates to CASSRKGLTGETQYF. This chain links TRBV7-9 with TRBJ2-5; D is perhaps TRBD2 (5 bases). The ends were cut back, 5 bases at V and 4 bases at J, with 17 bases in the middle. Germline CDR1 and CDR2: SEHNR and FQNEAQ (reference sequence). CDR3 size: 15 residues.

The rearrangement links TRBV23-1 to TRBJ2-3; 8 bases fit TRBD2. TRBV23-1 is reported as an ORF; its role is uncertain. V shed 8 bases and J 2 bases; nucleotides not matched to a gene: 9. The CDR3 is 15 residues long. CDR3 coding DNA: TGCGCCAGCCCCCCGGTTAGCGGGGACACAGATACGCAGTATTTT. Its translation is CASPPVSGDTDTQYF.

J is TRBJ2-1 and V is TRBV5-4; D tentatively fits TRBD1 or TRBD2 (5 bases each). CDR3 length: 15 amino acids. Trimming pared 0 bases from V and 7 bases from J, leaving 14 bases between. Germline V gene sequence: CDR1 SGHNT, CDR2 YYREEE (reference sequence). The CDR3 coding sequence is TGTGCCAGCAGCTTGGCCGGGGCAGGTAATAATGAGCAGTTCTTC. Protein sequence: CASSLAGAGNNEQFF.

This clonotype was detected a few times. This chain joins TRBV4-1 and TRBJ2-3; 14 bases fit TRBD2. This CDR3 has 17 amino acids. V lost 4 bases to trimming and J lost 1 base; unmatched junction nucleotides: 4. CDR1 and CDR2 from the germline V gene are MGHRA and YSYEKL. The chain's CDR3 is CASSLPGLAGGTDTQYF. CDR3 bases: TGCGCCAGCAGCCTTCCGGGACTAGCGGGGGGCACAGATACGCAGTATTTT.

The chain employs TRBV5-1 and TRBJ2-7; TRBD2 is a possible D gene (5 bases). The CDR3 spans 13 residues. The germline gives CDR1 SGHRS, CDR2 YFSETQ. The V end lost 4 bases, the J end lost 2 bases, and 10 bases lay between the germline ends. The chain's CDR3 is CASSANGAYEQYF. CDR3 DNA sequence: TGCGCCAGCAGCGCCAACGGGGCCTACGAGCAGTACTTC.

This rearrangement joins TRBV10-3 to TRBJ2-3; D may be TRBD2 (5 bases). In germline, CDR1 is ENHRY, CDR2 SYGVKD. CDR3 length equals 16 residues. V shed 0 bases and J shed 4 bases, with 14 bases lying between them. CDR3 region: CAISESFGLPADTQYF. The CDR3 nucleotides read TGTGCCATCAGTGAGTCCTTTGGACTCCCGGCAGATACGCAGTATTTT.

Worth noting for this clonotype: A read error may produce the germline difference seen at one junction end. The chain combines TRBV9 with TRBJ2-5; 10 bases fit TRBD2. The CDR3 loop spans 13 amino acids. Germline assignment: CDR1 SGDLS and CDR2 YYNGEE. The CDR3 sequence: CASGVTSGNEQYF. The CDR3 region has the DNA TGTGCCAGCGGCGTCACTAGCGGGAATGAGCAGTACTTC.

V is TRBV2 and J is TRBJ1-2; D unclear. CDR1 is SNHLY, CDR2 FYNNEI, per germline. The CDR3 spans 15 residues. Trimming left V 6 bases short and J 4 bases short, with 18 bases between. The CDR3 DNA reads as TGTGCCAGCAGGCGAAGGCTCGATCCTCTCTATGGCTACACCTTC. Protein product: CASRRRLDPLYGYTF.

V usage is TRBV11-2 and J usage is TRBJ2-6; possibly TRBD1 or TRBD2 for D (5 bases each). Germline V gene data show CDR1 as SGHAT and CDR2 as FQNNGV. Trimming removed 0 bases at V and 0 bases at J, with 12 bases between. The CDR3 loop spans 18 amino acids. CDR3 nucleotide sequence: TGTGCCAGCAGCTTAGAATGGGGGACCTACTCTGGGGCCAACGTCCTGACTTTC. It codes for CASSLEWGTYSGANVLTF. Together with reference TRBV11-2 and TRBJ2-6, the CDR3 gives the full variable domain: EAGVAQSPRYKIIEKRQSVAFWCNPISGHATLYWYQQILGQGPKLLIQFQNNGVVDDSQLPKDRFSAERLKGVDSTLKIQPAKLEDSAVYLCASSLEWGTYSGANVLTFGAGSRLTVL.

The chain employs TRBV28 and TRBJ2-7, with D possibly TRBD2 on 5 matching bases. CDR3 length equals 15 residues. Germline V gene sequence: CDR1 MDHEN, CDR2 SYDVKM. Trimming removed 7 bases from V and 1 base from J, with 17 bases in between. CDR3 DNA: TGTGCCAGCACCCTCAGGAGGTGGGCGTCCTACGAGCAGTACTTC. This encodes CASTLRRWASYEQYF.

This clonotype was seen only once. The chain employs TRBV6-5 and TRBJ2-7; no reliable D call. V lost 8 bases to trimming and J lost 0 bases, with 14 bases between them. Germline-derived CDR1 and CDR2 are MNHEY and SVGAGI. CDR3 length equals 14 residues. The chain's CDR3 is CASGSRRHSYEQYF. Here the CDR3 DNA reads TGTGCCAGCGGATCGAGACGGCACTCCTACGAGCAGTACTTC.

The V call is TRBV12-3 or TRBV12-4, the J call TRBJ2-7; 8 bases map to TRBD2. CDR3 length: 14 amino acids. The J segment lost 3 bases and the V segment lost 5 bases, leaving 6 bases of the junction unmatched. The DNA of the CDR3 is TGTGCCAGCAGTGACGTCAGCGGGGGCTACGAGCAGTACTTC. Translated, it gives CASSDVSGGYEQYF.

This chain links TRBV28 with TRBJ1-6; 9 bases map to TRBD1. The ends lost 4 bases at V and 1 base at J; junction bases unmatched: 2. Per the germline V gene, CDR1 is MDHEN and CDR2 is SYDVKM. CDR3 length equals 16 residues. The CDR3 spells CASSSTGGSYNSPLHF. CDR3 DNA: TGTGCCAGCAGTTCGACAGGGGGGTCCTATAATTCACCCCTCCACTTT. Combining the CDR3 with reference TRBV28 and TRBJ1-6 gives the whole variable domain DVKVTQSSRYLVKRTGEKVFLECVQDMDHENMFWYRQDPGLGLRLIYFSYDVKMKEKGDIPEGYSVSREKKERFSLILESASTNQTSMYLCASSSTGGSYNSPLHFGNGTRLTVT.

This clonotype has just one count. This CDR3 reads CASTDRKYEQYF. The CDR3 DNA reads as TGTGCCAGTACAGACCGTAAATACGAGCAGTACTTC. The gene calls are TRBV19 and TRBJ2-7; D remains ambiguous. The CDR3 is made up of 12 amino acids. Trimming took 7 bases from V and 4 from J, leaving 11 bases between them. CDR1 is LNHDA, CDR2 SQIVND, per germline (reference sequence).

About this clonotype: A much larger clone differs by one base, so this may be a read error. The rearrangement uses TRBV29-1 and TRBJ2-7, with 10 positions matching TRBD2. Germline assignment: CDR1 SQVTM and CDR2 ANQGSEA. CDR3 length: 17 amino acids. The junction had 19 bases not matched to a gene; V was cut back by 7 bases and J by 4 bases. The CDR3 here is CSAEEGAGGGVKYEQYF. The CDR3 DNA is TGCAGCGCTGAGGAAGGAGCGGGAGGGGGAGTCAAGTACGAGCAGTACTTC.

This clonotype occurred a few times. The J gene is TRBJ1-2, the V gene TRBV11-2, with TRBD1 identical over 7 bases. CDR1 and CDR2 from the germline V gene are SGHAT and FQNNGV. J lost 5 bases, V lost 4 bases, and 7 bases had no gene match. This CDR3 comprises 14 residues. For the CDR3, the DNA is TGTGCCAGCAGCTATGACAGGGCTTCTTATGGCTACACCTTC. Its translation is CASSYDRASYGYTF.